Below, 2 T cell receptor beta chains from the same sample are listed, as sequenced in a study of blood T cell repertoires in COVID-19. Data came from immunoSEQ multiplex PCR; TCRdb stores just in-frame clones and leaves some out. The sample includes fewer than 200,000 clones, roughly 76% of them seen just once. The sequencing input was peripheral blood. These receptors all come from a woman older than 75 with COVID-19, enrolled during active disease.

The chain carries TRBV7-9 and TRBJ1-2, with D perhaps TRBD1 (5 bases). Germline CDR1 and CDR2: SEHNR and FQNEAQ (reference sequence). The CDR3 is made up of 14 amino acids. V lost 3 bases and J lost 6, with 14 bases in between. CDR3 bases: TGTGCCAGCAGCTTGGGAGGGGACGGCCATGGCTACACCTTC. This encodes CASSLGGDGHGYTF. Variable domain in full (rest from reference TRBV7-9 and TRBJ1-2): DTGVSQNPRHKITKRGQNVTFRCDPISEHNRLYWYRQTLGQGPEFLTYFQNEAQLEKSRLLSDRFSAERPKGSFSTLEIQRTEQGDSAMYLCASSLGGDGHGYTFGSGTRLTVV.

The rearrangement joins TRBV10-3 to TRBJ1-2; TRBD1 aligns across 8 bases. Losses at the gene ends were 6 bases for V and 1 base for J; bases not matched to a gene: 7. This CDR3 is 15 amino acids long. Germline V gives CDR1 ENHRY, CDR2 SYGVKD. In nucleotides, the CDR3 is TGTGCCATCAGCCCCGAGGACAGGGTTAACTATGGCTACACCTTC. Residues: CAISPEDRVNYGYTF.